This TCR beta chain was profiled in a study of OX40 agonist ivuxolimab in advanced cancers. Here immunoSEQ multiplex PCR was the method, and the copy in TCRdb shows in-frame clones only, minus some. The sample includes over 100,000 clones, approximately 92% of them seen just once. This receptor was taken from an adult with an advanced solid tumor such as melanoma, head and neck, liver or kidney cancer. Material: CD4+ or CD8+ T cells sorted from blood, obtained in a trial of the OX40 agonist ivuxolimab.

The CDR3: CASSLSLQGHNQPQHF. CDR3 coding DNA: TGTGCCAGCAGCTTAAGTCTTCAGGGCCACAATCAGCCCCAGCATTTT. The rearrangement links TRBV7-8 to TRBJ1-5, with D perhaps TRBD1 (5 bases). The length of the CDR3 is 16 residues. CDR1 and CDR2 (germline): SGHVS, FQNEAQ. The V end was cut by 2 bases, the J end by 3 bases, with 14 bases between.